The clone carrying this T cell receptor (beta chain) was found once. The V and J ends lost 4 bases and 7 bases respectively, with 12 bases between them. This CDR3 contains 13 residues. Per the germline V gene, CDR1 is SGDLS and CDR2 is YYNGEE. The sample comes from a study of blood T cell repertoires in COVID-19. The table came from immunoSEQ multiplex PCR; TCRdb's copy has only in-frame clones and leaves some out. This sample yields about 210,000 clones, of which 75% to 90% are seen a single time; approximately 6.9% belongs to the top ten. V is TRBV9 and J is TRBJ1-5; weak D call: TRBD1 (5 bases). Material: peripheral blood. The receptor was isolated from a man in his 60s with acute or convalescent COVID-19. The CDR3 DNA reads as TGTGCCAGCAGCCAGGGAGGGGAGCAGCCCCAGCATTTT. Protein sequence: CASSQGGEQPQHF.